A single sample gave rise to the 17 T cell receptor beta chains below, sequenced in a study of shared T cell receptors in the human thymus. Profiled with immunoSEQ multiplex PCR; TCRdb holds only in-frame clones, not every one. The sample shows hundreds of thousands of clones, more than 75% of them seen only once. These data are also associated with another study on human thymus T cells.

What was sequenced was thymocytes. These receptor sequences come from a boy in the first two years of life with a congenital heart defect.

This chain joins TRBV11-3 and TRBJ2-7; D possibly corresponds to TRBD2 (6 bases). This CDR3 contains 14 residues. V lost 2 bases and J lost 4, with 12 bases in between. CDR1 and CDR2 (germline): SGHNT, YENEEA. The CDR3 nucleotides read TGTGCCAGCAGCTTACTCGGGAGATCGTACGAGCAGTACTTC. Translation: CASSLLGRSYEQYF.

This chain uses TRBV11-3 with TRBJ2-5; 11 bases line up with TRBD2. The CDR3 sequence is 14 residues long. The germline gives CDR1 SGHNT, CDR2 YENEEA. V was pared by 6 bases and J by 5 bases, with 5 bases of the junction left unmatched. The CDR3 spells CASSSTSGTETQYF. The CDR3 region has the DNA TGTGCCAGCAGTTCGACTAGCGGGACGGAGACCCAGTACTTC.

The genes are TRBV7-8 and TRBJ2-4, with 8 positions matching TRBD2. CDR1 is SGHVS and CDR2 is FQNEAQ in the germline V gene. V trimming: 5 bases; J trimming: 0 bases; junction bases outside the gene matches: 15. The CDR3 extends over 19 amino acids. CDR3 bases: TGTGCCAGCAGCCCTATCCGATCTAGCGGGCCGATAGCCAAAAACATTCAGTACTTC. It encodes CASSPIRSSGPIAKNIQYF.

The CDR3 spells CASWVAGNEQFF. DNA for the CDR3: TGTGCCAGCTGGGTAGCTGGCAATGAGCAGTTCTTC. The rearrangement uses TRBV27 and TRBJ2-1; D ambiguous. Germline assignment: CDR1 MNHEY and CDR2 SMNVEV (reference sequence). V dropped 8 bases and J dropped 6 bases, with 11 bases sitting between them. This CDR3 is built from 12 residues.

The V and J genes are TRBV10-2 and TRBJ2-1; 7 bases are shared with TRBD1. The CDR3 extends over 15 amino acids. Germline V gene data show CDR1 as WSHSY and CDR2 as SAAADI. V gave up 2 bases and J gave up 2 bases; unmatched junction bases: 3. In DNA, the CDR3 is TGCGCCAGCAGTGAGCACAGGGGTACCTACAATGAGCAGTTCTTC. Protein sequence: CASSEHRGTYNEQFF.

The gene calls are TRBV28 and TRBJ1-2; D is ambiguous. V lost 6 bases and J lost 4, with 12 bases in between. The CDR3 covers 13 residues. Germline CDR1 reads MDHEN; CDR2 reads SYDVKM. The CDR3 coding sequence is TGTGCCAGCAGCCCTCTTAGCACCTATGGCTACACCTTC. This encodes CASSPLSTYGYTF.

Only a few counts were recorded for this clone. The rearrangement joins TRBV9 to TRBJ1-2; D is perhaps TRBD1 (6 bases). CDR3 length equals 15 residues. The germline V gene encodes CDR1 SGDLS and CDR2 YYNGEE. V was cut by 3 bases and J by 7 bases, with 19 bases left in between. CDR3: CASSEGGGIGSGYTF. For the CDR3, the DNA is TGTGCCAGCAGCGAGGGAGGGGGAATCGGGAGTGGCTACACCTTC.

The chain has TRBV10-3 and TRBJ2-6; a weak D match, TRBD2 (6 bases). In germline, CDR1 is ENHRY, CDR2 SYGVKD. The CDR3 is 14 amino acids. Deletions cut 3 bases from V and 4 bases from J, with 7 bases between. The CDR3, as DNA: TGTGCCATCAGTGACCGGGGGGGGGCCAACGTCCTGACTTTC. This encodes CAISDRGGANVLTF.

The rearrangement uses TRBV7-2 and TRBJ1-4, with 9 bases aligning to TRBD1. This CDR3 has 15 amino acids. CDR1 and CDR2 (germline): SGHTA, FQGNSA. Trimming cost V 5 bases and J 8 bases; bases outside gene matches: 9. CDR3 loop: CASSPRGDREEKLFF. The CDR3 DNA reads TGTGCCAGCAGCCCCCGCGGGGACAGGGAGGAAAAACTGTTTTTT. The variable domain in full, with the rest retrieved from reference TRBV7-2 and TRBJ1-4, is GAGVSQSPSNKVTEKGKDVELRCDPISGHTALYWYRQSLGQGLEFLIYFQGNSAPDKSGLPSDRFSAERTGGSVSTLTIQRTQQEDSAVYLCASSPRGDREEKLFFGSGTQLSVL.

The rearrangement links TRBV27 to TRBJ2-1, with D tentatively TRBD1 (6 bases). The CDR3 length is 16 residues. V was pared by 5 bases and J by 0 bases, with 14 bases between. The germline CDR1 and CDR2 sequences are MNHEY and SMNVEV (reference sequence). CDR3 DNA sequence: TGTGCCAGCAGTCCTCGACAGGTACTCTCCTACAATGAGCAGTTCTTC. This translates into CASSPRQVLSYNEQFF.

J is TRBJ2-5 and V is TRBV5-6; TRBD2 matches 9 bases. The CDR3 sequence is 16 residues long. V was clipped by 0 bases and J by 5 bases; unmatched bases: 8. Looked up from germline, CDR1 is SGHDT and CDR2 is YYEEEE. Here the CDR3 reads CASSLGRASGNETQYF. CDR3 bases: TGTGCCAGCAGCTTGGGACGGGCTAGCGGGAATGAGACCCAGTACTTC. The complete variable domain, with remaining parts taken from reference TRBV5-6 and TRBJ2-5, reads DAGVTQSPTHLIKTRGQQVTLRCSPKSGHDTVSWYQQALGQGPQFIFQYYEEEERQRGNFPDRFSGHQFPNYSSELNVNALLLGDSALYLCASSLGRASGNETQYFGPGTRLLVL.

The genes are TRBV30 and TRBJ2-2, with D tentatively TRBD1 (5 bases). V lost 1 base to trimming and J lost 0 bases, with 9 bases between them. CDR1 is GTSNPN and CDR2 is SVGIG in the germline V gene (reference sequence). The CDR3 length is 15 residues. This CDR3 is CAWSGADTNTGELFF. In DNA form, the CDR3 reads TGTGCCTGGAGTGGGGCGGACACGAACACCGGGGAGCTGTTTTTT.

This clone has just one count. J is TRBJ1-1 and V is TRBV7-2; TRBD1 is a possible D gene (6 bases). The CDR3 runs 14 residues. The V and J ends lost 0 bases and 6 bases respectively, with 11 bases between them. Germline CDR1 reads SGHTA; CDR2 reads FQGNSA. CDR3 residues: CASSLAQGRAEAFF. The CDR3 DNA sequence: TGTGCCAGCAGCTTAGCCCAGGGGCGGGCTGAAGCTTTCTTT. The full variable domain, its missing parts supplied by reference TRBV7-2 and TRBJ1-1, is GAGVSQSPSNKVTEKGKDVELRCDPISGHTALYWYRQSLGQGLEFLIYFQGNSAPDKSGLPSDRFSAERTGGSVSTLTIQRTQQEDSAVYLCASSLAQGRAEAFFGQGTRLTVV.

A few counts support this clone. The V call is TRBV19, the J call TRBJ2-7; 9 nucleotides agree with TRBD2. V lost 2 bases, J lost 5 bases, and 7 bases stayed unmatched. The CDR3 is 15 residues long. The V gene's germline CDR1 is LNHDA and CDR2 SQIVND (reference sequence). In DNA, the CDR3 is TGTGCCAGTAGTATAACCGCGGGAGGGCCCCACGAGCAGTACTTC. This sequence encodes CASSITAGGPHEQYF.

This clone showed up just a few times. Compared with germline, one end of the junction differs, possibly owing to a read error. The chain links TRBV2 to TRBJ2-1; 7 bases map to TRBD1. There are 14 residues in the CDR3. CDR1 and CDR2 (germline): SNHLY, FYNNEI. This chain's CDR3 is CASREDRVGGEQFF. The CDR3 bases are TGTGCCAGCAGAGAAGACAGGGTAGGCGGCGAGCAGTTCTTC.

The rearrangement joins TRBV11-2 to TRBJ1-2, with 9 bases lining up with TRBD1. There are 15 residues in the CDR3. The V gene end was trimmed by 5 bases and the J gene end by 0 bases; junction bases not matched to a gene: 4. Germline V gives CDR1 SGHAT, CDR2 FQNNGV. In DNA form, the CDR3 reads TGTGCCAGCAGCCCTGGGACAGGGCCTAACTATGGCTACACCTTC. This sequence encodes CASSPGTGPNYGYTF.

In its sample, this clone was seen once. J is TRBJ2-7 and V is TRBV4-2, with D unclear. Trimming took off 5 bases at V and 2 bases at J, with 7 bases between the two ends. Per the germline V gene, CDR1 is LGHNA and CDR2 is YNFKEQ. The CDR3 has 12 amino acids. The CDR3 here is CASSAATYEQYF. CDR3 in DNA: TGTGCCAGCAGCGCAGCGACCTACGAGCAGTACTTC.